Following are 18 T cell receptor beta chains from one sample sequenced in a study of naive and memory T cell subsets. The library had UMIs added by 3' ligation of an oligonucleotide to TCR cDNA. Ligated cDNA underwent four rounds of PCR with nested alpha and beta constant region primers and SP2. MiXCR was run by TCRdb on the 5' RACE reads, yielding one entry per CDR3 protein. The sample has 55,000 to 65,000 distinct CDR3 sequences; 8% to 9% are singletons. Receptors originate from a female donor in good health.

This clonotype was counted between two and nine times. The chain combines TRBV30 with TRBJ2-7; D tentatively fits TRBD1 or TRBD2 (5 bases each). This CDR3 spans 14 amino acids. Deletions cut 4 bases from V and 6 bases from J, with 19 bases between. CDR1 is GTSNPN, CDR2 SVGIG, per germline (reference sequence). CDR3 residues: CAWNPPPGTGEQYF. CDR3 sequence (DNA): TGTGCCTGGAACCCCCCCCCCGGGACCGGCGAGCAGTACTTC. The full variable domain, with the rest looked up from reference TRBV30 and TRBJ2-7, is SQTIHQWPATLVQPVGSPLSLECTVEGTSNPNLYWYRQAAGRGLQLLFYSVGIGQISSEVPQNLSASRPQDRQFILSSKKLLLSDSGFYLCAWNPPPGTGEQYFGPGTRLTVT.

The table lists this clonotype with many counts. The chain carries TRBV20-1 and TRBJ1-1; 10 positions match TRBD1. The CDR3 totals 14 residues. The junction had 4 bases not matched to a gene; V was cut back by 1 base and J by 5 bases. Germline V gives CDR1 DFQATT, CDR2 SNEGSKA (reference sequence). The CDR3 is CSARGDRGHTEAFF. In nucleotides, the CDR3 is TGCAGTGCTAGAGGCGACAGGGGGCATACTGAAGCTTTCTTT.

This clonotype was detected ten times or more. The chain carries TRBV20-1 and TRBJ1-1; D call uncertain. The CDR3 runs to 12 residues. Germline CDR1 reads DFQATT; CDR2 reads SNEGSKA (reference sequence). V dropped 3 bases and J dropped 1 base, with 6 bases sitting between them. CDR3 amino acids: CSASLTNTEAFF. The DNA of the CDR3 is TGCAGTGCTAGTCTAACGAACACTGAAGCTTTCTTT.

This clonotype was counted a few times. The CDR3 bases are TGTGCCAGCCGCTCCCGAGGGCTAGCGACAGATACGCAGTATTTT. Encoded protein: CASRSRGLATDTQYF. The genes are TRBV5-6 and TRBJ2-3, with D possibly TRBD2 on 6 matching bases. This CDR3 region has 15 residues. V was clipped by 7 bases and J by 3 bases, with 18 bases between them. CDR1 SGHDT and CDR2 YYEEEE come from the germline V gene.

This clonotype was seen ten or more times. The chain joins TRBV27 to TRBJ2-7, with 10 bases identical to TRBD2. V lost 5 bases, J lost 4 bases, and 8 bases stayed unmatched. Germline V CDR1 and CDR2: MNHEY, SMNVEV (reference sequence). This CDR3 is built from 15 residues. In DNA, the CDR3 is TGTGCCAGCAGTACCGGACTAGCGGAGAGATACGAGCAGTACTTC. Translation: CASSTGLAERYEQYF.

This clonotype was observed a handful of times. The genes are TRBV20-1 and TRBJ1-6; TRBD1 is a possible D gene (6 bases). Germline values: CDR1 DFQATT, CDR2 SNEGSKA (reference sequence). Trimming shortened V by 0 bases and J by 8 bases, and 14 bases separated the two germline ends. The CDR3 loop spans 15 amino acids. The CDR3 region is CSARDLWQGHSPLHF. The DNA of the CDR3 is TGCAGTGCTAGAGATCTGTGGCAGGGGCATTCACCCCTCCACTTT.

CDR3 loop: CASSLGQPGDQPQHF. CDR3 DNA sequence: TGCGCCAGCAGCTTGGGACAGCCTGGGGATCAGCCCCAGCATTTT. The rearrangement joins TRBV5-1 to TRBJ1-5; possible D gene TRBD1, 5 bases. This CDR3 spans 15 amino acids. In germline, CDR1 is SGHRS, CDR2 YFSETQ. Trimming removed 0 bases from V and 5 bases from J, with 12 bases in between.

The sample holds a few counts of this clonotype. V and J are TRBV11-2 and TRBJ2-3; D unclear. V was clipped by 6 bases and J by 4 bases, with 8 bases between them. The CDR3 contains 12 residues. Germline V CDR1 and CDR2: SGHAT, FQNNGV. CDR3 DNA: TGTGCCAGCAGTTTCATGTCAGATACGCAGTATTTT. Its protein is CASSFMSDTQYF.

The chain is built from TRBV6-1 and TRBJ2-7, with unresolved D. Trimming removed 3 bases from V and 4 bases from J, with 1 base in between. Germline CDR1 reads MNHNS; CDR2 reads SASEGT. The CDR3 extends over 10 amino acids. CDR3 loop: CASSDYEQYF. CDR3 coding DNA: TGTGCCAGCAGTGATTACGAGCAGTACTTC.

The sample holds many counts of this clonotype. This rearrangement joins TRBV29-1 to TRBJ2-3; the D call may be TRBD1 or TRBD2 (5 bases each). V shed 4 bases and J shed 6 bases, with 5 bases lying between them. CDR1 is SQVTM, CDR2 ANQGSEA, per germline. The length of the CDR3 is 10 residues. CDR3 amino acids: CSVGGDTQYF. The CDR3 bases are TGCAGCGTTGGGGGGGATACGCAGTATTTT.

The rearrangement links TRBV20-1 to TRBJ1-5; 11 positions agree with TRBD1. The V gene end was trimmed by 8 bases and the J gene end by 7 bases; junction bases not matched to a gene: 10. The CDR3 spans 14 residues. Germline assignment: CDR1 DFQATT and CDR2 SNEGSKA (reference sequence). The CDR3 nucleotides are TGCAGTTCTGGAATGGGACAGGGGGAACAGCCCCAGCATTTT. Its translation: CSSGMGQGEQPQHF.

The chain links TRBV6-5 to TRBJ2-2; D is unclear. CDR3 length equals 13 residues. V was cut by 6 bases and J by 6 bases, with 11 bases left in between. CDR1 and CDR2 (germline): MNHEY, SVGAGI. The DNA of the CDR3 is TGTGCCAGCAGCTCATCATGGGCCGGGGAGCTGTTTTTT. The encoded protein is CASSSSWAGELFF.

The chain links TRBV28 to TRBJ2-3; TRBD1 might be the D (5 bases). Trimming removed 6 bases from V and 2 bases from J, with 6 bases in between. CDR1 is MDHEN, CDR2 SYDVKM, per germline. The length of the CDR3 is 12 residues. CDR3 in amino acids: CASRTVTDTQYF. The CDR3 DNA follows: TGTGCCAGCAGGACAGTCACAGATACGCAGTATTTT.

This clonotype has just a few counts. This rearrangement joins TRBV28 to TRBJ1-2; no definite D call. Trimming took off 4 bases at V and 6 bases at J, with 3 bases between the two ends. Germline V lookup: CDR1 MDHEN, CDR2 SYDVKM. The CDR3 has 10 residues. This chain's CDR3 is CASSSNGYTF. CDR3 coding DNA: TGTGCCAGCAGTTCAAATGGCTACACCTTC.

This clonotype was seen many times. This chain uses TRBV6-2 or TRBV6-3 with TRBJ2-3; perhaps TRBD1 as D (6 bases). With 1 base removed from V and 2 bases from J, the gap between germline ends came to 13 bases. This CDR3 comprises 16 residues. CDR1 is MNHEY, CDR2 SVGEGT, per germline. The CDR3 loop reads CASSYWGTHFTDTQYF. In DNA, the CDR3 is TGTGCCAGCAGTTACTGGGGGACACATTTCACAGATACGCAGTATTTT.

The rearrangement joins TRBV11-2 to TRBJ2-1; tentatively, D is TRBD1 (6 bases). The CDR3 is 13 residues long. Germline V gives CDR1 SGHAT, CDR2 FQNNGV. Trimming pared 4 bases from V and 12 bases from J, leaving 16 bases between. CDR3 protein: CASSSTGSGLQFF. CDR3 in DNA: TGTGCCAGCAGCTCTACAGGGTCGGGATTGCAGTTCTTC.

The J gene is TRBJ2-1, the V gene TRBV20-1; TRBD2 is a possible D gene (6 bases). V was pared by 0 bases and J by 5 bases, with 20 bases between. The germline CDR1 and CDR2 sequences are DFQATT and SNEGSKA (reference sequence). The CDR3 has 17 amino acids. In DNA, the CDR3 is TGCAGTGCTAGAGATCTGGGAGCGGGCCGATATCACAATGAGCAGTTCTTC. It specifies CSARDLGAGRYHNEQFF.

This clonotype has a handful of counts. The chain combines TRBV19 with TRBJ2-7; D assignment may be TRBD1 or TRBD2 (5 bases each). Trimming shortened V by 6 bases and J by 4 bases, and 19 bases separated the two germline ends. Germline CDR1 reads LNHDA; CDR2 reads SQIVND (reference sequence). The CDR3 is 15 amino acids. CDR3 sequence reads: CASSFAGSKGYEQYF. The CDR3 nucleotides read TGTGCCAGTAGCTTTGCAGGGAGTAAAGGGTACGAGCAGTACTTC.